This note documents a single TCR beta chain sequence. The repertoire was sequenced with immunoSEQ multiplex PCR; TCRdb's copy has only in-frame clones and lacks some. This table has roughly 480,000 clones, approximately 92% appearing once. The entry originates in a study of blood T cell repertoires in COVID-19. The J segment lost 4 bases and the V segment lost 6 bases, leaving 10 bases of the junction unmatched. This CDR3 spans 15 amino acids. Germline assignment: CDR1 SGHTA and CDR2 FQGNSA. A Seattle source enrolled patients during active infection and followed them longitudinally. Sequenced sample: peripheral blood. The chain joins TRBV7-2 to TRBJ1-2, with 8 bases identical to TRBD1. The TCR sequence derives from a man between 18 and 29 years old with COVID-19, enrolled during active disease. CDR3 DNA sequence: TGTGCCAGCAGAAGACCAGGGACAGGCGTCTATGGCTACACCTTC. Translation: CASRRPGTGVYGYTF.